The clone carrying this T cell receptor beta chain has ten or more counts. This sample is drawn from a study of spatial heterogeneity in lung cancer. On the study more broadly: Follow-up PBMC specimens underwent sequencing when available; their median timing was roughly 24 months after resection.

Time point: blood at routine non-recurrence follow-up after resection. Using its own MiXCR run on the 5' RACE reads, TCRdb lists one record per CDR3 protein. The sample lists 95,000 to 120,000 distinct CDR3 sequences, roughly 10% occurring once. Germline V gene lookup returns CDR1 LGHNA and CDR2 YNFKEQ. This CDR3 contains 17 residues. With 2 bases clipped from V and 0 bases from J, the junction kept 4 bases outside the gene matches. The rearrangement joins TRBV4-2 to TRBJ2-3; 11 nucleotides agree with TRBD2. Source: PBMCs, taken at follow-up. The sequence was obtained from a female donor with early-stage non-small cell lung cancer. CDR3 DNA: TGTGCCAGCAGCCAATCCGGGACTAGCGGAAGCACAGATACGCAGTATTTT. Protein: CASSQSGTSGSTDTQYF.